A selection of T cell receptor beta chains follows, all from one sample in a study of cytomegalovirus exposure and HLA in healthy donors. Only in-frame clones appear in the TCRdb table, and some are missing; sequencing was by immunoSEQ multiplex PCR. The sample has roughly 150,000 clones; about 80% are singletons. The specimen was PBMCs. The receptors derive from a man between 18 and 29 years old in good health and CMV-seropositive. CDR3s include the opening cysteine and the closing phenylalanine or tryptophan. The order of the fields is J gene, V gene, D gene, clone size, CDR3 DNA, CDR3 protein. A D gene is named only where the DNA matches it firmly. Clone size appears in some rows only: once, few, many, or a class for an expanded clone.

J: TRBJ1-1; V: TRBV5-1; D: TRBD1; size: -; DNA: TGCGCCAGCAGCATCCTCGGGACAGCAAACACTGAAGCTTTCTTT; CDR3: CASSILGTANTEAFF
J: TRBJ2-7; V: TRBV7-2; D: -; size: -; DNA: TGTGCCAGCAGCCCTAGTTTTAGGGGATCCTACGAGCAGTACTTC; CDR3: CASSPSFRGSYEQYF
J: TRBJ2-7; V: TRBV19; D: TRBD1; size: -; DNA: TGTGCCAGTAGTACGCGACAGGGATACGAGCAGTACTTC; CDR3: CASSTRQGYEQYF
J: TRBJ2-3; V: TRBV7-6; D: -; size: -; DNA: TGTGCCAGCAGCTTAGATTCAGTGGCAGATACGCAGTATTTT; CDR3: CASSLDSVADTQYF
J: TRBJ2-7; V: TRBV27; D: -; size: -; DNA: TGTGCCAGCAGTTTAGCGGCCGGGGCCTACGAGCAGTACTTC; CDR3: CASSLAAGAYEQYF
J: TRBJ2-7; V: TRBV19; D: -; size: -; DNA: TGTGCCACATCCTGGGGCCTCTCCTACGAGCAGTACTTC; CDR3: CATSWGLSYEQYF
J: TRBJ2-7; V: TRBV9; D: TRBD1; size: -; DNA: TGTGCCAGCAGCGGGCTGGAACAGGGGATCTACGAGCAGTACTTC; CDR3: CASSGLEQGIYEQYF
J: TRBJ2-7; V: TRBV10-3; D: TRBD1; size: -; DNA: TGTGCCATCAGTGAGCCCGGGGACAGGCGTACCTACGAGCAGTACTTC; CDR3: CAISEPGDRRTYEQYF
J: TRBJ2-6; V: TRBV9; D: -; size: -; DNA: TGTGCCAGCAGCGCAGGGGTAGCTGGGGCCAACGTCCTGACTTTC; CDR3: CASSAGVAGANVLTF
J: TRBJ2-6; V: TRBV11-2; D: -; size: -; DNA: TGTGCCGTCGGGGGAGCGGGGGCCAACGTCCTGACTTTC; CDR3: CAVGGAGANVLTF
J: TRBJ2-1; V: TRBV6-6; D: TRBD2; size: -; DNA: TGTGCCAGCAGTCAGCGGGAGTCCTACAATGAGCAGTTCTTC; CDR3: CASSQRESYNEQFF
J: TRBJ1-1; V: TRBV7-8; D: -; size: -; DNA: TGTGCCAGCAGCTTAGGGTTGGCGGGGGTATCTGAAGCTTTCTTT; CDR3: CASSLGLAGVSEAFF
J: TRBJ2-2; V: TRBV4-3; D: TRBD2; size: -; DNA: TGCGCCAGCAGCCAAGAAACCGGGACTAGGGGGAGTAGGGAGCTGTTTTTT; CDR3: CASSQETGTRGSRELFF
J: TRBJ2-5; V: TRBV6-6; D: -; size: few; DNA: TGTGCCAGCAGTTCTGGGGGGAAAGAGACCCAGTACTTC; CDR3: CASSSGGKETQYF
J: TRBJ1-1; V: TRBV19; D: -; size: -; DNA: TGTGCCAGTAGTTTCGGTGGGGCACTCCGAGGGAACACTGAAGCTTTCTTT; CDR3: CASSFGGALRGNTEAFF
J: TRBJ2-5; V: TRBV28; D: -; size: -; DNA: TGTGCCAGCACTGGGCCCGGGACTGAAGAGACCCAGTACTTC; CDR3: CASTGPGTEETQYF
J: TRBJ1-2; V: TRBV6-5; D: -; size: once; DNA: TGTGCCAGCAGTCCCACCCCCGGGCAGGGGATTGGCTACACCTTC; CDR3: CASSPTPGQGIGYTF
J: TRBJ2-3; V: TRBV6-5; D: -; size: -; DNA: TGTGCCAGCAGTTACATCAGTGGGGGGAGGTATACGCAGTATTTT; CDR3: CASSYISGGRYTQYF
J: TRBJ1-2; V: TRBV29-1; D: -; size: -; DNA: TGCAGCGTGGCAGGGGATGGAGGCTACACCTTC; CDR3: CSVAGDGGYTF
J: TRBJ1-5; V: TRBV2; D: -; size: -; DNA: TGTGCCAGCAGTGAGACGGGGAGGGATCAGCCCCAGCATTTT; CDR3: CASSETGRDQPQHF
J: TRBJ2-7; V: TRBV4-3; D: TRBD1; size: -; DNA: TGCGCCAGCAGCCAAGATACCCTGACAGGGGCTCGCTACGAGCAGTACTTC; CDR3: CASSQDTLTGARYEQYF
J: TRBJ1-2; V: TRBV4-3; D: TRBD1; size: -; DNA: TGCGCCAGCAGCCAAGAAGTTTCCCACAGGGGGCGTTATGGCTACACCTTC; CDR3: CASSQEVSHRGRYGYTF
J: TRBJ2-2; V: TRBV10-3; D: -; size: -; DNA: TGTGCCATCAGTGAGGGCAGGGGAGTAGGCACCGGGGAGCTGTTTTTT; CDR3: CAISEGRGVGTGELFF
J: TRBJ2-5; V: TRBV7-9; D: -; size: few; DNA: TGTGCCAGCAGTCCTATCGGGTTAGAGACCCAGTACTTC; CDR3: CASSPIGLETQYF
J: TRBJ2-5; V: TRBV11-2; D: -; size: -; DNA: TGTGCCAGCAGCCGTAAAAGGACACACCAAGAGACCCAGTACTTC; CDR3: CASSRKRTHQETQYF
J: TRBJ1-2; V: TRBV19; D: -; size: -; DNA: TGTGCCAGTAGTCTCAACAGGGACGGCTACACCTTC; CDR3: CASSLNRDGYTF
J: TRBJ2-2; V: TRBV5-8; D: -; size: -; DNA: TGTGCCAGCAGCTTGGGTGCCAGTTCGAACACCGGGGAGCTGTTTTTT; CDR3: CASSLGASSNTGELFF
J: TRBJ2-1; V: TRBV4-2; D: TRBD2; size: -; DNA: TGTGCCAGCAGCCAAGAGCTAGCGGGAGGGGAGCAGCAGTTCTTC; CDR3: CASSQELAGGEQQFF
J: TRBJ1-1; V: TRBV11-2; D: -; size: -; DNA: TGTGCCAGCAGCTTAGGCCCAGGTGGGAACACTGAAGCTTTCTTT; CDR3: CASSLGPGGNTEAFF
J: TRBJ1-5; V: TRBV11-2; D: -; size: -; DNA: TGTGCCAGCAGTTGGACTGTTGATCAGCCCCAGCATTTT; CDR3: CASSWTVDQPQHF
J: TRBJ1-5; V: TRBV6-5; D: -; size: few; DNA: TGTGCCAGCCAAATCGACAGGACGAATAATCAGCCCCAGCATTTT; CDR3: CASQIDRTNNQPQHF
J: TRBJ1-1; V: TRBV6-5; D: -; size: -; DNA: TGTGCCAGCAGTTCCGGGATCCTGGAAGCTTTCTTT; CDR3: CASSSGILEAFF
J: TRBJ2-2; V: TRBV11-2; D: TRBD1; size: -; DNA: TGTGCCAGCAGCCTGTCTAGGACAGGGGCCACCGGGGAGCTGTTTTTT; CDR3: CASSLSRTGATGELFF
J: TRBJ2-7; V: TRBV5-1; D: TRBD2; size: -; DNA: TGCGCCAGCAGCTATAGCGGGAATTCCTACGAGCAGTACTTC; CDR3: CASSYSGNSYEQYF
J: TRBJ2-7; V: TRBV28; D: TRBD1; size: once; DNA: TGTGCCAGCAGACGAGCGGGGACAGGGACCTACGAGCAGTACTTC; CDR3: CASRRAGTGTYEQYF
J: TRBJ2-2; V: TRBV9; D: TRBD2; size: few; DNA: TGTGCCAGCAGCGTAGAATCCTCAGCGGGGGGCGGGGAGCTGTTTTTT; CDR3: CASSVESSAGGGELFF
J: TRBJ2-1; V: TRBV5-6; D: TRBD2; size: -; DNA: TGTGCCAGCAGCGCCGGGACTAGCGGCTACAATGAGCAGTTCTTC; CDR3: CASSAGTSGYNEQFF
J: TRBJ2-7; V: TRBV28; D: TRBD1; size: -; DNA: TGTGCCAGCGGAAACCGGGACAGGGGTTTCTACGAGCAGTACTTC; CDR3: CASGNRDRGFYEQYF
J: TRBJ2-1; V: TRBV11-2; D: TRBD2; size: few; DNA: TGTGCCAGCAGCTTATCTCCTAGTGGGGGGGACAATGAGCAGTTCTTC; CDR3: CASSLSPSGGDNEQFF
J: TRBJ1-1; V: TRBV20-1; D: -; size: -; DNA: TGCAAAACAGGGCTGAACACTGAAGCTTTCTTT; CDR3: CKTGLNTEAFF
J: TRBJ2-7; V: TRBV5-1; D: TRBD2; size: -; DNA: TGCGCCAGCAGCTTGGGGGGGAGGGTCTCCTACGAGCAGTACTTC; CDR3: CASSLGGRVSYEQYF